This entry features one T cell receptor beta chain sequence. These data belong to a study of blood T cell repertoires in COVID-19. Background on the study: Donors in the United States, Italy and Spain gave samples during acute or convalescent COVID-19. PBMCs, B-cell-depleted T cells, or T cells were the source of the cDNA or gDNA that made up the material.

Study processing details: Cell counts per sample came from amplifying reference gene primers. Produced via immunoSEQ multiplex PCR; TCRdb's table is partial and in-frame only. V, J and clone size were drawn from that table, and D and trimming were deduced from the DNA. The table includes 160,000 or so clones, around 82% detected once. The source material was peripheral blood. The sequence was collected from a man aged 60-69 years with active or convalescent COVID-19.

The CDR3 spells CASSIPGTDVQETQYF. CDR3 sequence (DNA): TGTGCCAGTAGTATCCCCGGGACAGATGTCCAAGAGACCCAGTACTTC. The chain joins TRBV19 to TRBJ2-5, with 7 bases matching TRBD1. Germline loops: CDR1 LNHDA, CDR2 SQIVND (reference sequence). The CDR3 extends over 16 amino acids. Trimming at V came to 3 bases and at J to 1 base, leaving 8 bases not matched to a gene.